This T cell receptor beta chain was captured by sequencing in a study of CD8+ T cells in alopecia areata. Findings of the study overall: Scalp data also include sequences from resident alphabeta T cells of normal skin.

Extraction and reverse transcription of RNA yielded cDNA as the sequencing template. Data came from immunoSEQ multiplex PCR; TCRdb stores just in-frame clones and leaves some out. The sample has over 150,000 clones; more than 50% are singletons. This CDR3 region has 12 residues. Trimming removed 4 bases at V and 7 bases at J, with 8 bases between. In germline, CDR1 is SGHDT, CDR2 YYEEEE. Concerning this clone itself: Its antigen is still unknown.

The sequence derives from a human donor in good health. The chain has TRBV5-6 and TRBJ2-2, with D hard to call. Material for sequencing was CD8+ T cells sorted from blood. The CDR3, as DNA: TGTGCCAGCAGCCCCTTGAGCGGGGAGCTGTTTTTT. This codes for CASSPLSGELFF.